Described below is a single T cell receptor beta chain sequence and its context. Alongside a J-beta primer mix, a sample-barcoded 5' primer served in a second PCR lasting roughly 6 to 12 cycles. Using its own MiXCR run on the 5' RACE reads, TCRdb lists one record per CDR3 protein. The data hold some 710,000 distinct CDR3 sequences, with around 45% observed a single time. This entry belongs to a study of blood T cells in healthy people across ages. Study overall: Template switching retrieved approximately one barcoded beta molecule for each two T cells.

Donor samples were obtained from healthy Caucasian individuals from Russia, aged 6 to 90. V gave up 0 bases and J gave up 5 bases, with 17 bases separating them. The CDR3 is made up of 16 amino acids. The germline V gene encodes CDR1 MDHEN and CDR2 SYDVKM. The receptor was derived from an elderly man in good health. The chain employs TRBV28 and TRBJ2-7, with D uncertain. The sequenced sample was blood. CDR3 amino acids: CASSLCGERPANEQYF. The DNA for the CDR3 is TGTGCCAGCAGTTTATGCGGAGAACGGCCCGCTAACGAGCAGTACTTC.